Given below is one TCR beta chain in context. This may be a read error, as it is one base from a much larger clone. The data were taken from a study of T-cell reconstitution after alpha-beta-depleted transplantation in children. Trimming stripped 3 bases from V and 5 bases from J, with 14 bases between. The V gene's germline CDR1 is SEHNR and CDR2 FQNEAQ (reference sequence). The CDR3 contains 15 residues. Unique molecular identifiers were used to barcode this TCRbeta library. TCRdb ran MiXCR on the PCR reads and lists one entry per CDR3 protein. The sample records approximately 500,000 distinct CDR3 sequences, over 9.5% being singletons.

The gene calls are TRBV7-9 and TRBJ2-1; D unclear. Sequenced material: PBMCs, taken before TCRalphabeta/CD19-depleted stem cell transplant. The clonotype originates from a child aged 2 to 10 with inherited bone marrow failure, due to receive a stem cell transplant. CDR3 amino acids: CASSLVSSIHNEQFF. The CDR3 DNA follows: TGTGCCAGCAGCTTGGTGTCTAGTATTCACAATGAGCAGTTCTTC.